Listed below are T cell receptor beta chains from one sample, sequenced in a study of beta chain features in type 1 diabetes. Sequencing used immunoSEQ multiplex PCR; TCRdb keeps in-frame clones, though not all of them. The profile shows 300,000 to 350,000 clones, around 9.7% of them singletons. The sample consisted of central memory CD4+ T cells from blood. Receptors originate from a man younger than 40 with type 1 diabetes. CDR3s include the opening cysteine and the closing phenylalanine or tryptophan. The order of the fields is V gene, J gene, clone size, D gene, CDR3 DNA, CDR3 protein. A D gene is named only where the DNA matches it firmly. Not every row has a clone size; where given, it reads once, few, many or a size class.

TRBV4-1	TRBJ2-1	.	TRBD1	TGCGCCAGCAGCCAAAACGAACCGGGACAGGGAGGGTATGAGCAGTTCTTC	CASSQNEPGQGGYEQFF
TRBV2	TRBJ1-5	many	.	TGTGCCAGCAGCGAACACGGGGATAGCAATCAGCCCCAGCATTTT	CASSEHGDSNQPQHF
TRBV7-9	TRBJ2-5	.	.	TGTGCCAGCAGCTTACGGGTTCAAGAGACCCAGTACTTC	CASSLRVQETQYF
TRBV5-1	TRBJ1-5	.	.	TGCGCCAGCAGCTTATATGGGGGCCGGGGTCAGCCCCAGCATTTT	CASSLYGGRGQPQHF
TRBV29-1	TRBJ1-2	.	.	TGCAGCGTTTTGGATCGGGACGGCTACACCTTC	CSVLDRDGYTF
TRBV9	TRBJ2-7	few	.	TGTGCCAGCAGCGTAGGGCCGGCCTCCGGGGAGCAGTACTTC	CASSVGPASGEQYF
TRBV7-9	TRBJ1-4	many	.	TGTGCCAGCAGCTTAGCGCGACAGGATAATGAAAAACTGTTTTTT	CASSLARQDNEKLFF
TRBV10-3	TRBJ2-7	few	TRBD1	TGTGCCATCAGTGACCGGACAGGGGGGTACGAGCAGTACTTC	CAISDRTGGYEQYF
TRBV27	TRBJ1-4	.	.	TGTGCCAGCAGTGCTAGACCCTACAGGGTAGGGGAGGGTGGTGAAAAACTGTTTTTT	CASSARPYRVGEGGEKLFF
TRBV13	TRBJ1-4	.	TRBD1	TGTGCCAGCAGCCCTAGACAGGGGACTAATGAAAAACTGTTTTTT	CASSPRQGTNEKLFF
TRBV20-1	TRBJ2-1	few	.	TGCAGTGCTGAACAGTACAATGAGCAGTTCTTC	CSAEQYNEQFF
TRBV4-3	TRBJ1-4	.	.	TGCGCCAGCAGCCAAGACTACGGGAGTAATGAAAAACTGTTTTTT	CASSQDYGSNEKLFF
TRBV11-2	TRBJ2-5	.	.	TGTGCCAGCAGCTTCGGGACTGGACGGGAGACCCAGTACTTC	CASSFGTGRETQYF
TRBV7-2	TRBJ2-5	.	.	TGTGCCAGCAGCCCTCGGGCCCGGGGGACCCAGTACTTC	CASSPRARGTQYF
TRBV29-1	TRBJ2-5	few	.	TGCAGCGTTGAGGGAGAACGTCAAGAGACCCAGTACTTC	CSVEGERQETQYF
TRBV7-6	TRBJ2-2	.	.	TGTGCCAGCAGCTTAGGTGGAAACACCGGGGAGCTGTTTTTT	CASSLGGNTGELFF
TRBV15	TRBJ2-3	few	.	TGTGCCACCAGCTACGACGGCGCAGATACGCAGTATTTT	CATSYDGADTQYF
TRBV9	TRBJ1-6	.	.	TGTGCCAGCAGCGTAGCCCCGGGGGGGAATTCACCCCTCCACTTT	CASSVAPGGNSPLHF
TRBV5-4	TRBJ1-5	.	.	TGTGCCAGCAGCCAAACTCCGGACGGGAATCAGCCCCAGCATTTT	CASSQTPDGNQPQHF
TRBV11-2	TRBJ2-4	few	.	TGTGCCAGCAGCCCATTAAACATTCAGTACTTC	CASSPLNIQYF
TRBV18	TRBJ2-7	few	.	TGTGCCAGCTCACAGGGCACCATCTCCTACGAGCAGTACTTC	CASSQGTISYEQYF
TRBV6-6	TRBJ2-7	.	.	TGTGCCAGCAGTTACCCGACAGAATCCTACGAGCAGTACTTC	CASSYPTESYEQYF
TRBV18	TRBJ2-1	few	.	TGTGCCAGCTCACCACTATCAGATGTTGAGCAGTTCTTC	CASSPLSDVEQFF
TRBV6-5	TRBJ2-5	many	TRBD2	TGTGCCAGCAGTGGACTAGCGGTCCAAGAGACCCAGTACTTC	CASSGLAVQETQYF
TRBV27	TRBJ2-3	.	TRBD2	TGTGCCAGCAGTTCCCTAGCGGGGGGTCGCACAGATACGCAGTATTTT	CASSSLAGGRTDTQYF
TRBV29-1	TRBJ1-1	few	.	TGCAGCGGGTTAACAGGGTGGGAAGCTTTCTTT	CSGLTGWEAFF
TRBV4-1	TRBJ2-3	.	TRBD2	TGCGCCAGCAGCCAAGAGTATGGGGCTAGCGGGGTTGATACGCAGTATTTT	CASSQEYGASGVDTQYF
TRBV7-2	TRBJ2-6	.	TRBD1	TGTGCCAGCAGACCCAAACAGGGGCCTGGGGCCAACGTCCTGACTTTC	CASRPKQGPGANVLTF
TRBV6-5	TRBJ2-2	few	.	TGTGCCAGCAGATGGGACTCCGGGGAGCTGTTTTTT	CASRWDSGELFF
TRBV5-4	TRBJ2-3	few	.	TGTGCCAGCAGCCCCCGGAGTAGTGAAGATACGCAGTATTTT	CASSPRSSEDTQYF
TRBV28	TRBJ2-2	many	TRBD1	TGTGCCAGCAGAAACTCCCAACAGGGGGGAACCGGGGAGCTGTTTTTT	CASRNSQQGGTGELFF
TRBV18	TRBJ2-7	few	.	TGTGCCAGCTCACCACGTAAGGAGTACGAGCAGTACTTC	CASSPRKEYEQYF
TRBV28	TRBJ2-3	few	TRBD2	TGTGCCAGCCGGCTAGCGGCCACAGATACGCAGTATTTT	CASRLAATDTQYF
TRBV18	TRBJ2-3	.	.	TGTGCCAGCTCACCACAGCAAGATACGCAGTATTTT	CASSPQQDTQYF
TRBV7-2	TRBJ2-5	.	TRBD2	TGTGCCAGCAGCTTCACTAGCGGGGGGACGGAGACCCAGTACTTC	CASSFTSGGTETQYF
TRBV7-9	TRBJ2-7	.	.	TGTGCCAGCAGCTCGACCGGGGGCCCAGCCTACGAGCAGTACTTC	CASSSTGGPAYEQYF
TRBV4-1	TRBJ1-2	few	.	TGCGCCAGCAGCCAAGATAGTCAGGGGAGCTATGGCTACACCTTC	CASSQDSQGSYGYTF
TRBV4-3	TRBJ2-7	.	.	TGCGCCAGCAGCCAAGACCCTTCCCGAGAGCAGTACTTC	CASSQDPSREQYF
TRBV2	TRBJ1-2	few	.	TGTGCCAGCAGTCGTGACATTAACTATGGCTACACCTTC	CASSRDINYGYTF
TRBV7-2	TRBJ2-3	many	.	TGTGCCAGCAGAACACTCGTCACAGATACGCAGTATTTT	CASRTLVTDTQYF
TRBV29-1	TRBJ1-2	.	TRBD1	TGCAGCGCGGGACAGGGCTATGGCTACACCTTC	CSAGQGYGYTF
TRBV29-1	TRBJ2-5	.	.	TGCAGCGTTGTTCCCCCAGGGAACCAAGAGACCCAGTACTTC	CSVVPPGNQETQYF
TRBV23-1	TRBJ1-1	many	.	TGCGCCAGCAGTCAATCGGACAGGAACACTGAAGCTTTCTTT	CASSQSDRNTEAFF
TRBV9	TRBJ2-5	few	TRBD2	TGTGCCAGCAGCGTAACGGGGGGGACACTCCAAGAGACCCAGTACTTC	CASSVTGGTLQETQYF
TRBV2	TRBJ2-5	.	.	TGTGCCAGCAGTGGGGTGACAGGGAGGAAGACCCAGTACTTC	CASSGVTGRKTQYF
TRBV10-1	TRBJ2-7	.	.	TGCGCCAGGGCACCGCAGTACTTC	CARAPQYF
TRBV10-2	TRBJ1-5	many	.	TGCGCCAGCAGTGACTCGTATCAGCCCCAGCATTTT	CASSDSYQPQHF
TRBV4-3	TRBJ1-1	.	.	TGCGCCAGCAGCTCCCTGTTAGACGGGAACACTGAAGCTTTCTTT	CASSSLLDGNTEAFF
TRBV29-1	TRBJ1-5	.	.	TGCAGCGTTGGGAGTGGAAATCAGCCCCAGCATTTT	CSVGSGNQPQHF
TRBV28	TRBJ1-5	.	TRBD1	TGTGCCAGCAGGCCGGACCGACAGGGGGCGCGTCAGCCCCAGCATTTT	CASRPDRQGARQPQHF
TRBV5-4	TRBJ2-3	.	TRBD2	TGTGCCAGCAGCTTTACTAGCGGGGGGGCCAGAGGAGATACGCAGTATTTT	CASSFTSGGARGDTQYF
TRBV6-6	TRBJ1-2	.	.	TGTGCCAGCAGTTACGATGAGGGCCTAAACTATGGCTACACCTTC	CASSYDEGLNYGYTF
TRBV6-5	TRBJ2-7	.	.	TGTGCCAGCAGTTACTCGATTATCGCCGGCTACGAGCAGTACTTC	CASSYSIIAGYEQYF